This is a list of T cell receptor beta chains from one sample in a study of T cell repertoires in cytomegalovirus infection. One entry per CDR3 protein, called by TCRdb with MiXCR from the reads. Found here are approximately 750,000 distinct CDR3 sequences, roughly 35% of them singletons; the top ten hold around 2.8%. The sample consisted of PBMCs. These receptors were obtained from a human donor in good health (CMV status not recorded). Some clones in this sample may be carry-over from other donors' samples. Both conserved end residues are part of each CDR3. Each record gives: clone size, D gene, V gene, J gene, CDR3 DNA, CDR3 protein. A D gene is named only where the DNA matches it firmly. The size entry is marked missing in some rows and otherwise reads once, few, many or a size class.

size: -; D: -; V: TRBV5-1; J: TRBJ2-7; DNA: TGCGCCAGCAGCACAGATGACTCCGAGCAGTACTTC; CDR3: CASSTDDSEQYF
size: -; D: TRBD1; V: TRBV28; J: TRBJ1-5; DNA: TGTGCCAGCAGTTTATGGACAGGGGGCAATCAGCCCCAGCATTTT; CDR3: CASSLWTGGNQPQHF
size: few; D: TRBD1; V: TRBV7-8; J: TRBJ1-1; DNA: TGTGCCAGCAGCCTAGAAGGAACAGGGGATATCAGGAGGACTGAAGCTTTCTTT; CDR3: CASSLEGTGDIRRTEAFF
size: -; D: -; V: TRBV5-6; J: TRBJ1-2; DNA: TGTGCCAGCAGCTTGGAAGTGGGTGGTGGCTACACCTTC; CDR3: CASSLEVGGGYTF
size: -; D: TRBD2; V: TRBV5-6; J: TRBJ2-3; DNA: TGTGCCAGCAGCTTCCAGCGGGGGGTGGCAGATACGCAGTATTTT; CDR3: CASSFQRGVADTQYF
size: -; D: -; V: TRBV7-9; J: TRBJ2-4; DNA: TGTGCCAGCAGCTTAGAGGGTTTCAAAAACATTCAGTACTTC; CDR3: CASSLEGFKNIQYF
size: -; D: TRBD2; V: TRBV19; J: TRBJ2-1; DNA: TGTGCCAGTGGAGTCCTAGCGGGTGACAATGAGCAGTTCTTC; CDR3: CASGVLAGDNEQFF
size: -; D: -; V: TRBV28; J: TRBJ2-7; DNA: TGTGCCAGCACTACCGGGACCCCGTCCTACGAGCAGTACTTC; CDR3: CASTTGTPSYEQYF
size: few; D: -; V: TRBV5-4; J: TRBJ2-5; DNA: TGTGCCAGCAGCCCCTGGGGGGTAGAGACCCAGTACTTC; CDR3: CASSPWGVETQYF
size: -; D: -; V: TRBV5-6; J: TRBJ1-5; DNA: TGTGCCAGCAGCTTGATCGGGGCGGGGAGCAATCAGCCCCAGCATTTT; CDR3: CASSLIGAGSNQPQHF
size: -; D: -; V: TRBV5-1; J: TRBJ1-1; DNA: TGCGCCAGCAGCCGCGGACAGTCCAAGAACACTGAAGCTTTCTTT; CDR3: CASSRGQSKNTEAFF
size: -; D: -; V: TRBV6-8; J: TRBJ2-3; DNA: TGTGCCAGCAGTTACTCCGCAGGGGACACAGATACGCAGTATTTT; CDR3: CASSYSAGDTDTQYF
size: few; D: -; V: TRBV20-1; J: TRBJ2-6; DNA: TGCAGTGCTAGACCGGGTCTCCGGGCTGGGGCCAACGTCCTGACTTTC; CDR3: CSARPGLRAGANVLTF
size: -; D: -; V: TRBV2; J: TRBJ1-1; DNA: TGTGCCAGCAGTGAAGAGACGGCCACTGAAGCTTTCTTT; CDR3: CASSEETATEAFF
size: few; D: TRBD1; V: TRBV7-9; J: TRBJ2-7; DNA: TGTGCCAGCAGCCCCCAGGACAGGACCTACGAGCAGTACTTC; CDR3: CASSPQDRTYEQYF
size: -; D: -; V: TRBV2; J: TRBJ2-2; DNA: TGTGCCAGCAACTCGGACACAGACTGGACCGGGGAGCTGTTTTTT; CDR3: CASNSDTDWTGELFF
size: few; D: -; V: TRBV20-1; J: TRBJ1-4; DNA: TGCAGTGCTAAAACAGGGACCCTTTCTAATGAAAAACTGTTTTTT; CDR3: CSAKTGTLSNEKLFF
size: few; D: -; V: TRBV7-2; J: TRBJ1-4; DNA: TGTGCCAGCAGCTTACCAGGGCTTAATGAAAAACTGTTTTTT; CDR3: CASSLPGLNEKLFF
size: -; D: TRBD1; V: TRBV18; J: TRBJ2-7; DNA: TGTGCCAGCTCACCAGGTCCGGGACAGGGGACCTACGAGCAGTACTTC; CDR3: CASSPGPGQGTYEQYF
size: many; D: -; V: TRBV7-3; J: TRBJ1-6; DNA: TGTGCCAGCAGCTCGCACGGGTATAATTCACCCCTCCACTTT; CDR3: CASSSHGYNSPLHF
size: few; D: -; V: TRBV6-4; J: TRBJ2-2; DNA: TGTGCCAGCACCGCAGCACCAGGAACGGCCGGGGAGCTGTTTTTT; CDR3: CASTAAPGTAGELFF
size: many; D: TRBD2; V: TRBV28; J: TRBJ2-5; DNA: TGTGCCGGCGCGGGACTAGCGAAAGAGACCCAGTACTTC; CDR3: CAGAGLAKETQYF
size: -; D: -; V: TRBV27; J: TRBJ2-1; DNA: TGTGCCAGCAGTTGGGCCCCAACCCGAATCTCCTACAATGAGCAGTTCTTC; CDR3: CASSWAPTRISYNEQFF
size: many; D: -; V: TRBV7-2; J: TRBJ2-2; DNA: TGTGCCAGCAGGGAAAGAGGGGAGCTGTTTTTT; CDR3: CASRERGELFF
size: few; D: TRBD2; V: TRBV7-8; J: TRBJ2-7; DNA: TGTGCCAGCAGCACCACTAGCGGGGGGTACGAGCAGTACTTC; CDR3: CASSTTSGGYEQYF
size: many; D: -; V: TRBV12-3/TRBV12-4; J: TRBJ1-1; DNA: TGTGCCAGCAGTCAACAGAATATGAACACTGAAGCTTTCTTT; CDR3: CASSQQNMNTEAFF
size: -; D: -; V: TRBV6-1; J: TRBJ1-2; DNA: TGTGCCAGCAGACCTCGAACAGGGTCCCTACCCTATGGCTACACCTTC; CDR3: CASRPRTGSLPYGYTF
size: many; D: TRBD1; V: TRBV7-2; J: TRBJ1-1; DNA: TGTGCCAGCAGCTTCCGACAGGGCGGTAGCACTGAAGCTTTCTTT; CDR3: CASSFRQGGSTEAFF
size: few; D: -; V: TRBV19; J: TRBJ2-5; DNA: TGTGCCAGTAGTATACTTCAGGGTTACCAAGAGACCCAGTACTTC; CDR3: CASSILQGYQETQYF
size: -; D: -; V: TRBV24-1; J: TRBJ2-3; DNA: TGTGCCACCAGTTCTAGCACGGATACGCAGTATTTT; CDR3: CATSSSTDTQYF
size: few; D: TRBD2; V: TRBV4-1; J: TRBJ2-1; DNA: TGCGCCAGCAGCCAAGATTTCTTGGGGGGAGGGGATGAGCAGTTCTTC; CDR3: CASSQDFLGGGDEQFF
size: -; D: TRBD1; V: TRBV7-9; J: TRBJ2-7; DNA: TGTGCCAGCAGCTCCAGTCTCGTAGAAGGGGGCACCTACGAGCAGTACTTC; CDR3: CASSSSLVEGGTYEQYF
size: few; D: -; V: TRBV19; J: TRBJ1-4; DNA: TGTGCCAGTACCGCCCGGACAAACGCTAATGAAAAACTGTTTTTT; CDR3: CASTARTNANEKLFF
size: -; D: -; V: TRBV20-1; J: TRBJ2-2; DNA: TGCAGTGCTAGAGATAATCAGGAGACCGGGGAGCTGTTTTTT; CDR3: CSARDNQETGELFF
size: -; D: -; V: TRBV5-1; J: TRBJ2-1; DNA: TGCGCCAGCAGCGTGTGGGTCCCGCCCGACAATGAGCAGTTCTTC; CDR3: CASSVWVPPDNEQFF
size: -; D: -; V: TRBV7-2; J: TRBJ1-1; DNA: TGTGCCAGCAGCTTAGGGGCTTGGGGTTCCGCTGAAGCTTTCTTT; CDR3: CASSLGAWGSAEAFF
size: -; D: TRBD2; V: TRBV12-3/TRBV12-4; J: TRBJ2-7; DNA: TGTGCCAGCAGCATGGGTAGCGGGAGGTTCGAGCAGTACTTC; CDR3: CASSMGSGRFEQYF
size: few; D: -; V: TRBV12-3/TRBV12-4; J: TRBJ2-3; DNA: TGTGCCAGCAGTTTGGGTCAAGGGGCACGTAGCACAGATACGCAGTATTTT; CDR3: CASSLGQGARSTDTQYF
size: once; D: -; V: TRBV12-3/TRBV12-4; J: TRBJ1-5; DNA: TGTGCCAGCAGTTTAATTGGGGAAAGACAGCCCCAGCATTTT; CDR3: CASSLIGERQPQHF
size: -; D: -; V: TRBV24-1; J: TRBJ2-5; DNA: TGTGCCACCAGTGAGCGGGGACAGCTCCAAGAGACCCAGTACTTC; CDR3: CATSERGQLQETQYF
size: -; D: -; V: TRBV4-1; J: TRBJ1-3; DNA: TGCGCCAGCAGCCAACATGGGGGAGGCTTTGGAAACACCATATATTTT; CDR3: CASSQHGGGFGNTIYF
size: -; D: -; V: TRBV19; J: TRBJ1-5; DNA: TGTGCCAGTAGTATAGTGGCAGCGCCAGGGGAGCCCCAGCATTTT; CDR3: CASSIVAAPGEPQHF
size: few; D: -; V: TRBV14; J: TRBJ2-1; DNA: TGTGCCAGCAGCCATTTAATAGCGGCCCACAATGAGCAGTTCTTC; CDR3: CASSHLIAAHNEQFF